One T cell receptor (beta chain) is described in this entry. J gave up 4 bases and V 6 bases, and 9 bases lay outside the gene matches. This CDR3 is built from 16 residues. Germline V gene lookup returns CDR1 MDHEN and CDR2 SYDVKM. The data derive from a study of blood T cell repertoires in COVID-19. Looking at the study overall: Samples of COVID-19 (acute and convalescent) were obtained from the United States, Italy and Spain. Sample material is recorded as cDNA or gDNA derived from T cells, B-cell-depleted T cells, or PBMCs.

How the authors handled the data: The authors estimated nucleated cell counts from reference gene primer amplification. Profiled with immunoSEQ multiplex PCR; TCRdb holds only in-frame clones, not every one. The V and J calls and the clone size are those of that table, but D and trimming were determined from the DNA. The sample lists about 45,000 clones, 69% occurring once. This receptor was obtained from a man at least 80 years old with acute or convalescent COVID-19. The sequenced material came from peripheral blood. The chain couples TRBV28 to TRBJ2-1; 10 nucleotides align to TRBD1. As DNA, the CDR3 is TGTGCCAGCAGGGGGCCGGGACAGGGGCTTTACAATGAGCAGTTCTTC. This sequence encodes CASRGPGQGLYNEQFF. Based on the CDR3 plus reference TRBV28 and TRBJ2-1, the full variable domain is DVKVTQSSRYLVKRTGEKVFLECVQDMDHENMFWYRQDPGLGLRLIYFSYDVKMKEKGDIPEGYSVSREKKERFSLILESASTNQTSMYLCASRGPGQGLYNEQFFGPGTRLTVL.